Listed below are T cell receptor beta chains from one sample, sequenced in a study of T and B cells in COVID-19 patients. TCRdb itself ran the multiplex PCR reads through MiXCR, one entry per CDR3 protein. Seen here are 15,000 or so distinct CDR3 sequences, 28% observed once, and the top ten hold approximately 7%. What was sequenced was blood. These receptor sequences come from a human donor who had recovered from COVID-19. The CDR3 runs from the conserved cysteine through the conserved F or W. Each record gives: clone size, D gene, J gene, V gene, CDR3 protein, CDR3 DNA. A D gene is named only where the DNA matches it firmly. Expanded clones are given a class, and other clones once, few, many or no size at all.

>.|.|TRBJ1-1|TRBV27
CASSPLTGLNTEAFF
TGTGCCAGCAGTCCCCTGACTGGCCTGAACACTGAAGCTTTCTTT
>many|TRBD1|TRBJ1-5|TRBV6-6
CASRGQGGDQPQHF
TGTGCCAGCCGGGGACAGGGGGGGGATCAGCCCCAGCATTTT
>many|.|TRBJ2-7|TRBV18
CASSQGQGYEQYF
TGTGCCAGCTCACAGGGCCAGGGATACGAGCAGTACTTC
>.|.|TRBJ1-5|TRBV20-1
CSVAQDNQPQHF
TGCAGTGTCGCACAGGACAATCAGCCCCAGCATTTT
>few|.|TRBJ1-1|TRBV12-3/TRBV12-4
CASSFVEMNTEAFF
TGTGCCAGCAGTTTCGTAGAGATGAACACTGAAGCTTTCTTT
>.|TRBD1|TRBJ2-5|TRBV6-5
CASSLGTGGQETQYF
TGTGCCAGCAGTTTAGGGACAGGGGGACAAGAGACCCAGTACTTC
>.|.|TRBJ2-5|TRBV7-6
CASSLSPGVETQYF
TGTGCCAGCAGCTTAAGTCCGGGGGTGGAGACCCAGTACTTC
>.|TRBD2|TRBJ2-2|TRBV5-1
CASSWTSGSPNTGELFF
TGCGCCAGCAGCTGGACTAGCGGGAGCCCAAACACCGGGGAGCTGTTTTTT
>.|TRBD2|TRBJ2-7|TRBV20-1
CSAPKTSEPNEQYF
TGCAGTGCTCCGAAGACTAGCGAGCCCAACGAGCAGTACTTC
>large|.|TRBJ2-1|TRBV19
CASSIPWDEQFF
TGTGCCAGTAGTATCCCCTGGGATGAGCAGTTCTTC
>large|TRBD1|TRBJ2-2|TRBV6-4
CASSDTPGQGRTGELFF
TGTGCCAGCAGTGACACGCCGGGACAGGGGCGAACCGGGGAGCTGTTTTTT
>.|.|TRBJ2-2|TRBV28
CASSLASKDTGELFF
TGTGCCAGCAGTTTAGCCAGTAAAGACACCGGGGAGCTGTTTTTT
>.|TRBD2|TRBJ2-1|TRBV7-6
CASSPGGGRAGNEQFF
TGTGCCAGCAGCCCTGGAGGAGGGAGGGCGGGTAATGAGCAGTTCTTC
>many|.|TRBJ1-4|TRBV27
CASSQGTTNEKLFF
TGTGCCAGCAGCCAGGGGACAACTAATGAAAAACTGTTTTTT
>medium-sized|TRBD2|TRBJ2-1|TRBV18
CASSRTSGNYNEQFF
TGTGCCAGCTCACGGACTAGCGGGAACTACAATGAGCAGTTCTTC
>few|.|TRBJ2-3|TRBV6-5
CASSYIGYRSTDTQYF
TGTGCCAGCAGTTATATTGGCTACCGTAGCACAGATACGCAGTATTTT
>medium-sized|TRBD2|TRBJ2-3|TRBV27
CASSLGLAGATDTQYF
TGTGCCAGCAGTTTAGGTCTAGCGGGAGCGACAGATACGCAGTATTTT
>.|TRBD2|TRBJ2-6|TRBV7-6
CASSPGLAGGSGYF
TGTGCCAGCAGCCCCGGACTAGCGGGAGGCTCGGGGTACTTC
>few|TRBD2|TRBJ2-3|TRBV24-1
CASGGVGTDTQYF
TGTGCGTCTGGGGGGGTCGGCACAGATACGCAGTATTTT
>few|.|TRBJ2-5|TRBV10-3
CAISETASAQETQYF
TGTGCCATCAGTGAGACGGCTAGCGCCCAAGAGACCCAGTACTTC
>medium-sized|TRBD2|TRBJ2-2|TRBV19
CASSSGLAATGELFF
TGTGCCAGTAGTAGTGGACTAGCGGCCACCGGGGAGCTGTTTTTT
>.|.|TRBJ1-3|TRBV6-5
CAGGVDSGNTIYF
TGTGCCGGGGGGGTTGACTCTGGAAACACCATATATTTT
>.|.|TRBJ2-7|TRBV18
CASSYTGTQPSYEQYF
TGTGCCAGCTCATATACCGGGACTCAGCCCTCCTACGAGCAGTACTTC
>medium-sized|TRBD2|TRBJ2-1|TRBV5-4
CASSKAGTSGYNEQFF
TGTGCCAGCAGCAAGGCCGGGACTAGCGGGTACAATGAGCAGTTCTTC
>medium-sized|.|TRBJ2-7|TRBV29-1
CSATPGYEQYF
TGCAGCGCTACTCCGGGGTACGAGCAGTACTTC
>medium-sized|TRBD2|TRBJ2-5|TRBV5-4
CASSRGGQETQYF
TGTGCCAGCAGCCGGGGGGGTCAAGAGACCCAGTACTTC
>.|.|TRBJ1-1|TRBV5-4
CASSLNRVRNTEAFF
TGTGCCAGCAGCTTGAATAGGGTGAGGAACACTGAAGCTTTCTTT
>few|.|TRBJ1-3|TRBV5-1
CASSLEHRRAGNTIYF
TGCGCCAGCAGCTTGGAGCACAGGAGAGCTGGAAACACCATATATTTT
>.|.|TRBJ1-1|TRBV6-5
CASSYFGGTEAFF
TGTGCCAGCAGTTACTTTGGGGGGACTGAAGCTTTCTTT
>few|.|TRBJ1-1|TRBV2
CASSEAAALNTEAFF
TGTGCCAGCAGTGAAGCCGCAGCGTTGAACACTGAAGCTTTCTTT
>few|.|TRBJ1-6|TRBV6-6
CASAGPSSYNSPLHF
TGTGCCAGCGCCGGCCCGAGCTCCTATAATTCACCCCTCCACTTT
>few|.|TRBJ1-2|TRBV7-9
CASSLRGLDGYTF
TGTGCCAGCAGCCTCAGGGGATTGGATGGCTACACCTTC
>many|.|TRBJ1-6|TRBV5-4
CASSFKAGGYNSPLHF
TGTGCCAGCAGCTTTAAGGCAGGAGGCTATAATTCACCCCTCCACTTT
>medium-sized|TRBD1|TRBJ2-2|TRBV19
CASSIPGRGRITGELFF
TGTGCCAGTAGTATCCCGGGCAGGGGGCGAATCACCGGGGAGCTGTTTTTT
>.|TRBD2|TRBJ2-7|TRBV11-2
CASSLEGGRGSYEQYF
TGTGCCAGCAGCTTAGAAGGCGGGAGAGGATCCTACGAGCAGTACTTC
>many|.|TRBJ2-3|TRBV11-2
CASSTERVGMDTQYF
TGTGCCAGCAGCACAGAAAGGGTCGGCATGGATACGCAGTATTTT
>few|.|TRBJ1-3|TRBV12-3/TRBV12-4
CASSLVSRVGNTIYF
TGTGCCAGCAGTTTAGTCTCCAGGGTAGGAAACACCATATATTTT
>.|.|TRBJ2-1|TRBV7-2
CASSFLAEQFF
TGTGCCAGCAGCTTCCTAGCTGAGCAGTTCTTC
>once|TRBD1|TRBJ1-1|TRBV7-9
CASSYRQGGTEAFF
TGTGCCAGCAGCTACAGACAGGGCGGGACTGAAGCTTTCTTT
>.|TRBD1|TRBJ2-7|TRBV5-1
CASSPGTAYEQYF
TGCGCCAGCAGCCCCGGGACAGCTTACGAGCAGTACTTC
>.|.|TRBJ1-2|TRBV12-3/TRBV12-4
CASSLLGKGDYGYTF
TGTGCCAGCAGTTTATTAGGGAAGGGTGACTATGGCTACACCTTC
>few|.|TRBJ1-4|TRBV20-1
CSAKRKEKLFF
TGCAGTGCTAAACGAAAGGAAAAACTGTTTTTT
>medium-sized|.|TRBJ2-5|TRBV6-5
CASRFGQETQYF
TGTGCCAGTAGATTTGGCCAAGAGACCCAGTACTTC
>.|.|TRBJ1-2|TRBV5-1
CASSLEGGYGYTF
TGCGCCAGCAGCTTGGAGGGGGGTTATGGCTACACCTTC
>medium-sized|TRBD2|TRBJ2-1|TRBV6-2/TRBV6-3
CASVSLSGGAHNEQFF
TGTGCCAGCGTGTCCCTCAGCGGGGGGGCCCATAATGAGCAGTTCTTC
>few|.|TRBJ1-4|TRBV5-1
CASSQPGDRQDVATNEKLFF
TGCGCCAGCAGCCAACCAGGCGACAGGCAAGATGTCGCAACTAATGAAAAACTGTTTTTT
>.|.|TRBJ2-5|TRBV11-2
CASSFQGSIETQYF
TGTGCCAGCAGCTTCCAAGGATCCATTGAGACCCAGTACTTC
>medium-sized|.|TRBJ2-1|TRBV30
CAWSLEYNEQFF
TGTGCCTGGAGTCTAGAATACAATGAGCAGTTCTTC
>many|.|TRBJ2-7|TRBV12-3/TRBV12-4
CASSLVRTVAYEQYF
TGTGCCAGCAGTTTAGTTCGGACAGTCGCCTACGAGCAGTACTTC
>.|TRBD2|TRBJ2-3|TRBV7-2
CASSRGSGARADTQYF
TGTGCCAGCAGCCGCGGGAGTGGGGCCAGGGCAGATACGCAGTATTTT
>.|.|TRBJ2-1|TRBV24-1
CATSARQSSKGNEQFF
TGTGCCACCAGTGCTCGACAGAGCAGTAAGGGGAATGAGCAGTTCTTC
>.|TRBD2|TRBJ2-5|TRBV10-3
CAISAGGMETQYF
TGTGCCATCTCGGCGGGAGGTATGGAGACCCAGTACTTC
>medium-sized|.|TRBJ1-6|TRBV30
CALDGNNSPLHF
TGTGCTCTGGACGGAAATAATTCACCCCTCCACTTT
>few|.|TRBJ2-5|TRBV5-1
CASSLALGLETQYF
TGCGCCAGCAGCTTGGCCCTCGGGTTGGAGACCCAGTACTTC
>medium-sized|.|TRBJ1-4|TRBV19
CASSPRQTGGNEKLFF
TGTGCCAGTAGTCCTCGGCAGACAGGTGGGAATGAAAAACTGTTTTTT